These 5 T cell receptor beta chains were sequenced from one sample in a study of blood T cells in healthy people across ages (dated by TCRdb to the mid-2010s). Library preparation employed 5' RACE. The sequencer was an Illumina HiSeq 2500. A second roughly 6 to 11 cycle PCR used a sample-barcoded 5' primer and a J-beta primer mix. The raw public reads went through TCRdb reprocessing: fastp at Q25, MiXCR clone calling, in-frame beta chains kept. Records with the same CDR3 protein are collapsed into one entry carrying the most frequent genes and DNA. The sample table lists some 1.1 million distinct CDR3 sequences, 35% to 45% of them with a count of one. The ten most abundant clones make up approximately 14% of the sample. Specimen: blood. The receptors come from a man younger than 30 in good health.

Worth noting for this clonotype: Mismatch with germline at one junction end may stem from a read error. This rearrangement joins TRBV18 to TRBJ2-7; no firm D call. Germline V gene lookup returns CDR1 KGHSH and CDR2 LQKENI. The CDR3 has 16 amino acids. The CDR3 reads CASPPSSPSMRVEQYF. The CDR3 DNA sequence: TGTGCCAGCCCACCAAGTAGCCCATCCATGCGCGTTGAGCAGTACTTC.

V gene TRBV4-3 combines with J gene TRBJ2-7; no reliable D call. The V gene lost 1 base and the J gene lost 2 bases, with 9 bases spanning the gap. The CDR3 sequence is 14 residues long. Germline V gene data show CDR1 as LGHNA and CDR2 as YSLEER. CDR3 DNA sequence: TGCGCCAGCAGCCAAGCAGGCGCGGCCTACGAGCAGTACTTC. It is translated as CASSQAGAAYEQYF.

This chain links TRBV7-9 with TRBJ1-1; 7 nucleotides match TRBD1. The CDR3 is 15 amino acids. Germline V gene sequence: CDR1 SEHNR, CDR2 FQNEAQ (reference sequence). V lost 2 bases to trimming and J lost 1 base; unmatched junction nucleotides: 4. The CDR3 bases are TGTGCCAGCAGCTTAACGGCAGGGGGGAACACTGAAGCTTTCTTT. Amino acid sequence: CASSLTAGGNTEAFF.

The CDR3 DNA follows: TGTGCCAGCAGTATACAGGGTGGCGGCACTGAAGCTTTCTTT. Translation: CASSIQGGGTEAFF. This sequence joins TRBV12-3 or TRBV12-4 and TRBJ1-1; D is possibly TRBD1 (6 bases). V was cut by 5 bases and J by 4 bases, with 14 bases left in between. The CDR3 consists of 14 residues.

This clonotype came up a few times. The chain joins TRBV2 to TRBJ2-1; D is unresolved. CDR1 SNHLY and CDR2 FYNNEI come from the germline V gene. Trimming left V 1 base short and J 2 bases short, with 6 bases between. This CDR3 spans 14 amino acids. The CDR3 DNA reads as TGTGCCAGCAGTGAAGTGACACCCTACAATGAGCAGTTCTTC. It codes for CASSEVTPYNEQFF.